The rows below give T cell receptor beta chains drawn from one sample of a study of T cell repertoires in cytomegalovirus infection. No antigen is known for these receptors. TCRdb redid the calling of the reads with MiXCR, one entry per CDR3 protein. The sample lists roughly 120,000 distinct CDR3 sequences, roughly a third occurring once. The starting material was CD8+ T cells from cultured PBMCs, obtained from culture after CMV antigen stimulation. The receptors here all came from a human donor in good health (CMV status not recorded). Some clones in this sample may be carry-over from other donors' samples. Each CDR3 is given with its conserved first and last residue.

v_call cdr3_aa
TRBV7-9 CASSFRDRSFDEQYF
TRBV7-2 CASSRDTGEAGELFF
TRBV5-1 CASSLDTSGEYQETQYF
TRBV4-1 CASSQDVYGSADRSVNTEAFF
TRBV7-3 CASSPWGELPTDTQYF
TRBV10-3 CAISGQGGLSSYNEQFF
TRBV2 CASRVAPVYEQYF
TRBV7-4 CASSLEAGGQLEQYF
TRBV7-2 CASSFWSSERNEQFF
TRBV7-9 CASSLGRGQGTYGYTF
TRBV7-6 CASRSGQGADEKLFF
TRBV6-2/TRBV6-3 CASRTSNSGVLNEQFF
TRBV27 CASSPTPSRGETQYF
TRBV20-1 CSARAGDRAYNEQFF
TRBV20-1 CSARAWTGDEQYF
TRBV5-3 CASSNGGGGGYGYTF
TRBV12-3/TRBV12-4 CASSFWVSTPNEQFF
TRBV4-3 CASSHDHIGQGKDQPQHF
TRBV20-1 CSATGTSRGGTDTQYF
TRBV19 CASGRLNYQPQHF
TRBV7-2 CASSIDRLAGAKNIQYF
TRBV7-2 CASSFVRSTEAFF
TRBV5-6 CASSFIQSNQPQHF
TRBV12-3/TRBV12-4 CASSSSGGRGIEQYF
TRBV28 CASMERDTELAGYTF
TRBV2 CASSEGHPLSTDTQYF
TRBV7-9 CASSLVDRGLQETQYF
TRBV2 CASREGETQYF
TRBV5-6 CASSTGTSGGQDTQYF
TRBV5-6 CASSLDVGEKNEQYF
TRBV19 CASSWGDTYNEQFF
TRBV7-8 CASSFPRTEPTSAIDSPLHF
TRBV15 CATSDPPGYGYTF
TRBV6-5 CASSYFGGDEAFF
TRBV5-8 CASSFLDTLLYSYEQYF
TRBV18 CASSLDGGTAAFF
TRBV6-4 CASSDAPAGHEQFF
TRBV19 CASTIGPPEGVPNTEAFF
TRBV4-1 CASSQDPFPDDNSPLHF
TRBV7-9 CASSRNGGGGQETQYF
TRBV6-5 CASSYLSGTGPHEQYF